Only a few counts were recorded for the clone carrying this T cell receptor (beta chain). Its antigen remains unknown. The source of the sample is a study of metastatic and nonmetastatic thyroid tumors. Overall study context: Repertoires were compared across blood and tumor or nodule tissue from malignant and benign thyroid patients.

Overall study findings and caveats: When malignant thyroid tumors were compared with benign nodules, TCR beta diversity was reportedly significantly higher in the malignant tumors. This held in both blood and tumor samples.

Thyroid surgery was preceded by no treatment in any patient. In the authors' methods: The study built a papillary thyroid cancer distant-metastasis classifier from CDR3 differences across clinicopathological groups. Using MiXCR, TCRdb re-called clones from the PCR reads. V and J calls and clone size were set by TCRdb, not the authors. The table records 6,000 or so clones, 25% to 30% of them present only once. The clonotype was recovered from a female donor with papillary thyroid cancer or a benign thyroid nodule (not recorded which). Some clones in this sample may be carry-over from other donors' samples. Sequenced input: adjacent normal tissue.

CDR3 nucleotides: TGTGCCAGCGGTATAGGGGGGGCGAAGGAGACCCAGTACTTC. This codes for CASGIGGAKETQYF. The genes are TRBV6-2 or TRBV6-3 and TRBJ2-5; possibly TRBD2 for D (7 bases). Between the trimmed V and J ends, which lost 8 bases and 5 bases, there was a span of 18 bases. CDR3 length equals 14 residues. CDR1 is MNHEY and CDR2 is SVGEGT in the germline V gene.